A single sample is the source of the 9 T cell receptor beta chains below, sequenced in a study of blood T cell repertoires in COVID-19. Profiled with immunoSEQ multiplex PCR; TCRdb holds only in-frame clones, not every one. There are about 220,000 clones in the sample; 70% to 90% occur only once, and 2.2% lies in the top ten. Sequenced input: peripheral blood. The receptors were gathered from a man younger than 40 who had recovered from COVID-19.

This chain joins TRBV5-6 and TRBJ1-6; TRBD1 matches 9 bases. V gave up 3 bases and J gave up 13 bases; unmatched junction bases: 14. Germline-derived CDR1 and CDR2 are SGHDT and YYEEEE. CDR3 length: 16 residues. The CDR3, as DNA: TGTGCCAGCAGCTCATACACCGGGACAGGGTTTCCTCCCCTCCACTTT. Its protein is CASSSYTGTGFPPLHF.

This chain joins TRBV2 and TRBJ2-1; 9 bases line up with TRBD2. Trimming took 5 bases from V and 4 from J; bases not matched to a gene: 3. Germline-derived CDR1 and CDR2 are SNHLY and FYNNEI. CDR3 length: 14 amino acids. The CDR3 loop is CASSSSGVYNEQFF. The CDR3 bases are TGTGCCAGCAGTTCTAGCGGGGTTTACAATGAGCAGTTCTTC.

This chain connects TRBV6-5 to TRBJ2-2, with 7 bases matching TRBD2. The V and J ends lost 6 bases and 4 bases, in that order; junction bases with no gene match: 8. Germline V gene data show CDR1 as MNHEY and CDR2 as SVGAGI. The length of the CDR3 is 15 residues. CDR3 DNA sequence: TGTGCCAGCAGCCCCCGGACTAGATCCACCGGGGAGCTGTTTTTT. This sequence encodes CASSPRTRSTGELFF.

V and J are TRBV18 and TRBJ1-2; maybe TRBD1 (5 bases). The CDR3 has 16 residues. V was shortened by 0 bases and J by 4 bases, with 15 bases between the two germline ends. Germline-derived CDR1 and CDR2 are KGHSH and LQKENI. The CDR3 nucleotides read TGTGCCAGCTCACCACCGGTGGGGTCCCAGGGCTATGGCTACACCTTC. This sequence encodes CASSPPVGSQGYGYTF.

The chain recombines TRBV9 with TRBJ2-5, with D unresolved. The V gene's germline CDR1 is SGDLS and CDR2 YYNGEE. V dropped 2 bases and J dropped 7 bases, with 12 bases sitting between them. CDR3 length equals 13 residues. CDR3 sequence (DNA): TGTGCCAGCAGCGTCTGGCAGTCTGGGACCCAGTACTTC. As protein: CASSVWQSGTQYF.

In nucleotides, the CDR3 is TGTGCCAGCAGCTTGCTTACTTCTCACTTGAACACCGGGGAGCTGTTTTTT. It yields the protein CASSLLTSHLNTGELFF. The gene calls are TRBV5-5 and TRBJ2-2; D gene uncertain. The CDR3 has 17 amino acids. CDR1 SGHKS and CDR2 YYEKEE come from the germline V gene (reference sequence). V was clipped by 1 base and J by 1 base, with 14 bases between them.

V gene TRBV3-1 (or the pseudogene TRBV3-2) combines with J gene TRBJ2-1; TRBD2 matches at 10 bases. The junction had 7 bases not matched to a gene; V was cut back by 0 bases and J by 5 bases. Germline V lookup: CDR1 LGHDT, CDR2 YNNKEL (reference sequence). CDR3 length: 17 amino acids. This chain's CDR3 is CASSQEVRLAGDNEQFF. The DNA for the CDR3 is TGTGCCAGCAGCCAAGAAGTTCGGCTAGCGGGGGACAATGAGCAGTTCTTC.

The chain joins TRBV5-1 to TRBJ2-7, with D unresolved. Trimming removed 5 bases at V and 4 bases at J, with 16 bases between. Germline values: CDR1 SGHRS, CDR2 YFSETQ. The CDR3 is 14 residues long. CDR3 sequence reads: CASREQQDHYEQYF. CDR3 DNA: TGCGCCAGCAGAGAACAGCAAGATCATTACGAGCAGTACTTC.

The chain combines TRBV2 with TRBJ1-2; no firm D call. Trimming took 8 bases from V and 1 from J, leaving 8 bases between them. The CDR3 is made up of 12 amino acids. The V gene's germline CDR1 is SNHLY and CDR2 FYNNEI. Written as DNA, the CDR3 is TGTGCCAGCGTACGGGTTAACTATGGCTACACCTTC. It is translated as CASVRVNYGYTF.